What follows describes a single TCR beta chain. The sample comes from a study of blood T cell repertoires in COVID-19. About the research overall: The origin of the acute and convalescent COVID-19 samples was the United States, Italy and Spain. The cDNA or gDNA used as material had been derived from T cells, B-cell-depleted T cells, or PBMCs.

In the original workflow: Amplification of reference gene primers was used by the study to estimate nucleated cell counts. Produced via immunoSEQ multiplex PCR; TCRdb's table is partial and in-frame only. V and J calls and clone size follow that table, whereas D and trimming were derived from the DNA. Counted here are some 290,000 clones, approximately 87% occurring once; the ten biggest clones make up about 12%. It was during active infection that Seattle patients were enrolled and then longitudinally followed. Trimming took 3 bases from V and 0 from J; bases not matched to a gene: 4. The CDR3 contains 16 residues. Germline V CDR1 and CDR2: SGHRS, YFSETQ.

This chain connects TRBV5-1 to TRBJ2-3, with 10 bases matching TRBD2. The sequence was obtained from a woman aged 25 to 45 with COVID-19, enrolled during active disease. The sample taken for sequencing was peripheral blood. CDR3 sequence: CASSSYSGGSTDTQYF. CDR3 nucleotides: TGCGCCAGCAGCTCCTATAGCGGGGGGAGCACAGATACGCAGTATTTT.